Below, 26 T cell receptor beta chains from the same sample are listed, as sequenced in a study of neurological immune-mediated disorders. Time point specified: longitudinal time-point 3. TCRdb used MiXCR to reprocess the 5' RACE reads, holding one entry per CDR3 protein. The sample has around 97,000 distinct CDR3 sequences; roughly 10% are singletons. The sequencing input was PBMCs. All receptors derive from a female donor with HTLV-1-associated myelopathy (HAM/TSP).

This clonotype showed up many times. The chain is built from TRBV5-1 and TRBJ2-1; D is perhaps TRBD1 or TRBD2 (6 bases each). Trimming cost V 1 base and J 0 bases, with 14 bases left between them. CDR3 length: 17 amino acids. CDR1 is SGHRS and CDR2 is YFSETQ in the germline V gene. CDR3 sequence (DNA): TGCGCCAGCAGCTTGTACGGGGGCGAAAGCTCCTACAATGAGCAGTTCTTC. Residues: CASSLYGGESSYNEQFF.

This clonotype was seen many times. The rearrangement uses TRBV9 and TRBJ1-4; D remains ambiguous. V lost 4 bases and J lost 7, with 17 bases in between. The CDR3 sequence is 15 residues long. The germline V gene has CDR1 SGDLS and CDR2 YYNGEE. The DNA for the CDR3 is TGTGCCAGCAGCCTAAGCTCCCAGTTCGGTGAAAAACTGTTTTTT. Translating it yields CASSLSSQFGEKLFF.

This clonotype was observed many times. J is TRBJ1-4 and V is TRBV6-5; D gene unclear. Trimming removed 5 bases at V and 5 bases at J, with 15 bases between. The germline CDR1 and CDR2 sequences are MNHEY and SVGAGI. The CDR3 has 15 residues. The CDR3 sequence: CASSTLPDRNEKLFF. In nucleotides, the CDR3 is TGTGCCAGCAGTACCCTTCCGGACCGAAATGAAAAACTGTTTTTT.

This clonotype appeared many times. The rearrangement links TRBV7-2 to TRBJ1-3; D remains ambiguous. The CDR3 spans 15 residues. V was cut by 4 bases and J by 0 bases, with 10 bases left in between. Germline V gives CDR1 SGHTA, CDR2 FQGNSA. The CDR3 spells CASSSSVISGNTIYF. The CDR3 DNA reads TGTGCCAGCAGCTCTTCGGTGATCTCTGGAAACACCATATATTTT.

V is TRBV27 and J is TRBJ2-2, with a possible D match to TRBD1 (6 bases). The CDR3 is 15 amino acids. The V gene lost 4 bases and the J gene lost 3 bases, with 12 bases spanning the gap. Germline V gene sequence: CDR1 MNHEY, CDR2 SMNVEV (reference sequence). CDR3 DNA sequence: TGTGCCAGCAGTTGGGCGGACAGATACACCGGGGAGCTGTTTTTT. This gives the protein CASSWADRYTGELFF.

This clonotype was recorded at least ten times. The V call is TRBV5-1, the J call TRBJ1-2; 8 bases agree with TRBD1. The length of the CDR3 is 13 residues. After removal of 4 bases from V and 4 bases from J, the junction contained 3 bases not matched to a gene. The germline V gene encodes CDR1 SGHRS and CDR2 YFSETQ. This CDR3 is CASSQGQGYGYTF. CDR3 nucleotides: TGCGCCAGCAGCCAAGGACAGGGCTATGGCTACACCTTC. The complete variable domain, with remaining parts taken from reference TRBV5-1 and TRBJ1-2, reads KAGVTQTPRYLIKTRGQQVTLSCSPISGHRSVSWYQQTPGQGLQFLFEYFSETQRNKGNFPGRFSGRQFSNSRSEMNVSTLELGDSALYLCASSQGQGYGYTFGSGTRLTVV.

This clonotype has at least ten counts. The gene calls are TRBV5-1 and TRBJ1-5; weak D call: TRBD1 (6 bases). This CDR3 is built from 15 residues. In germline, CDR1 is SGHRS, CDR2 YFSETQ. The V end was cut by 4 bases, the J end by 1 base, with 12 bases between. CDR3 coding DNA: TGCGCCAGCAGCCCGGAGGGGGGAAGCAATCAGCCCCAGCATTTT. Its protein product is CASSPEGGSNQPQHF.

Only a few counts were recorded for this clonotype. The chain uses TRBV20-1 and TRBJ2-1; no reliable D call. Germline V gene data show CDR1 as DFQATT and CDR2 as SNEGSKA (reference sequence). The CDR3 covers 14 residues. With 0 bases removed from V and 7 bases from J, the gap between germline ends came to 13 bases. The DNA of the CDR3 is TGCAGTGCTAGAGATCGTGGTAGCCGGAATGAGCAGTTCTTC. It specifies CSARDRGSRNEQFF.

This clonotype was detected ten times or more. The rearrangement joins TRBV4-1 to TRBJ1-1, with a tentative D call TRBD1 (5 bases). V was trimmed by 1 base and J by 0 bases, leaving 15 bases between them. CDR3 size: 17 residues. Germline V gene lookup returns CDR1 MGHRA and CDR2 YSYEKL. CDR3 DNA: TGCGCCAGCAGCCAAGCTCCGGGGGGGTTGTTGAACACTGAAGCTTTCTTT. Protein product: CASSQAPGGLLNTEAFF.

For this clonotype: A junction end diverges from the germline sequence, so it may reflect a read error. The gene calls are TRBV5-1 and TRBJ2-2; 9 bases align to TRBD1. This CDR3 spans 15 amino acids. Germline V gene data show CDR1 as SGHRS and CDR2 as YFSETQ. CDR3 coding DNA: TGCACCAGCAGCCAACAGGGGGCGAGGACCGGGGAGCTGTTTTTT. Translated, it gives CTSSQQGARTGELFF. Full variable domain (outside the CDR3, taken from reference TRBV5-1 and TRBJ2-2): KAGVTQTPRYLIKTRGQQVTLSCSPISGHRSVSWYQQTPGQGLQFLFEYFSETQRNKGNFPGRFSGRQFSNSRSEMNVSTLELGDSALYLCTSSQQGARTGELFFGEGSRLTVL.

This clonotype was counted once. Being one base from a much bigger clone, this may be a read error. The V and J genes are TRBV28 and TRBJ1-5; 9 bases agree with TRBD1. Germline assignment: CDR1 MDHEN and CDR2 SYDVKM. Trimming at V came to 4 bases and at J to 9 bases, leaving 7 bases not matched to a gene. The CDR3 consists of 14 residues. The CDR3 here is CASSSQGATGPQHF. Written as DNA, the CDR3 is TGTGCCAGCAGTTCACAGGGGGCCACAGGGCCCCAGCATTTT.

The V gene is TRBV12-5, the J gene TRBJ2-1, with 10 bases lining up with TRBD1. The CDR3 consists of 15 residues. The V gene end was trimmed by 3 bases and the J gene end by 7 bases; junction bases not matched to a gene: 6. CDR1 and CDR2 from the germline V gene are LGHNT and FRNRAP. The CDR3 is CASGLLRDRGNEQFF. As DNA, the CDR3 is TGTGCTAGTGGTTTACTGAGGGACAGGGGAAATGAGCAGTTCTTC.

This clonotype has a count of ten or more. As DNA, the CDR3 is TGCGCCAGCAGCCAAGAGGTTACTAGCGGGGGGGGATATCAATACAATGAGCAGTTCTTC. Translating it yields CASSQEVTSGGGYQYNEQFF. The V and J genes are TRBV4-1 and TRBJ2-1, with 13 bases lining up with TRBD2. This CDR3 region has 20 residues. V dropped 0 bases and J dropped 4; count of bases not matched to a gene: 12. CDR1 and CDR2 (germline): MGHRA, YSYEKL.

This clonotype showed up many times. CDR3 DNA sequence: TGTGCCAGCAGCCAAGATGGAACAGTTAGCACCGGGGAGCTGTTTTTT. It is translated as CASSQDGTVSTGELFF. The V gene is TRBV4-2, the J gene TRBJ2-2; D not certain. The V end was cut by 0 bases, the J end by 4 bases, with 12 bases between. This CDR3 has 16 amino acids. Germline-derived CDR1 and CDR2 are LGHNA and YNFKEQ.

V gene TRBV5-1 combines with J gene TRBJ2-7; D uncertain. Trimming shortened V by 4 bases and J by 7 bases, and 12 bases separated the two germline ends. The CDR3 runs to 12 residues. Per the germline V gene, CDR1 is SGHRS and CDR2 is YFSETQ. CDR3 nucleotides: TGCGCCAGCAGCCCAGACGGTCTGGAGCAGTACTTC. Translated, it gives CASSPDGLEQYF.

The sample holds many counts of this clonotype. V gene TRBV29-1 combines with J gene TRBJ2-2; D is undetermined. The length of the CDR3 is 16 residues. Germline values: CDR1 SQVTM, CDR2 ANQGSEA. Trimming removed 6 bases from V and 1 base from J, with 18 bases in between. CDR3 sequence reads: CSVRARTNMNTGELFF. The CDR3, as DNA: TGCAGCGTCCGCGCCAGAACTAACATGAACACCGGGGAGCTGTTTTTT.

In the case of this clonotype: This may arise from a read error, as a much more abundant clone is one base away. The chain recombines TRBV5-1 with TRBJ2-2, with TRBD1 identical over 8 bases. V lost 4 bases to trimming and J lost 6 bases; unmatched junction nucleotides: 8. The CDR3 covers 15 residues. Germline V lookup: CDR1 SGHRS, CDR2 YFSETQ. The CDR3 DNA follows: TGCGCCAGCAGCGGCACGATACAGGGGGCCGGGGAGCTGTTTTTT. It translates to CASSGTIQGAGELFF. Using reference TRBV5-1 and TRBJ2-2 for the parts outside the CDR3, the full variable domain is KAGVTQTPRYLIKTRGQQVTLSCSPISGHRSVSWYQQTPGQGLQFLFEYFSETQRNKGNFPGRFSGRQFSNSRSEMNVSTLELGDSALYLCASSGTIQGAGELFFGEGSRLTVL.

Turning to this clonotype: A much larger clone lies one base from this, so it may be a read error. The CDR3 nucleotides read TGCAGTGCTAGGGACATGGTCGGGACAGATACGCAGTATTTT. This encodes CSARDMVGTDTQYF. V gene TRBV20-1 combines with J gene TRBJ2-3; perhaps TRBD1 as D (5 bases). CDR1 and CDR2 from the germline V gene are DFQATT and SNEGSKA (reference sequence). V shed 3 bases and J shed 3 bases, with 13 bases lying between them. This CDR3 has 14 amino acids.

The chain joins TRBV20-1 to TRBJ2-1; 8 nucleotides agree with TRBD2. The CDR3 loop spans 13 amino acids. Germline V gene sequence: CDR1 DFQATT, CDR2 SNEGSKA (reference sequence). Trimming removed 6 bases from V and 6 bases from J; junction bases left unmatched: 7. DNA of the CDR3: TGCAGTGCCGAGCGGGGGATGGGCAATGAGCAGTTCTTC. As protein: CSAERGMGNEQFF.

This clonotype was seen ten or more times. CDR3 DNA sequence: TGCAGTGCCACTAGCGGATTAAGCACAGATACGCAGTATTTT. Encoded protein: CSATSGLSTDTQYF. This chain links TRBV20-1 with TRBJ2-3, with 8 positions matching TRBD2. The CDR3 is 14 residues long. With 6 bases clipped from V and 0 bases from J, the junction kept 5 bases outside the gene matches. Looked up from germline, CDR1 is DFQATT and CDR2 is SNEGSKA (reference sequence).

This sequence joins TRBV5-1 and TRBJ2-3; a weak D match, TRBD2 (5 bases). The CDR3 is made up of 15 amino acids. The germline CDR1 and CDR2 sequences are SGHRS and YFSETQ. The V end was cut by 4 bases, the J end by 2 bases, with 14 bases between. Here the CDR3 reads CASSLGGLSTDTQYF. CDR3 bases: TGCGCCAGCAGCCTCGGAGGTCTATCCACAGATACGCAGTATTTT.

This clonotype showed up many times. The chain couples TRBV7-9 to TRBJ2-7; a possible D gene is TRBD2 (5 bases). The CDR3 loop spans 15 amino acids. Trimming took 3 bases from V and 1 from J, leaving 13 bases between them. Per the germline V gene, CDR1 is SEHNR and CDR2 is FQNEAQ (reference sequence). The CDR3 DNA reads as TGTGCCAGCAGCTTCTCGGGAATAACTTCCTACGAGCAGTACTTC. This sequence encodes CASSFSGITSYEQYF. Based on the CDR3 plus reference TRBV7-9 and TRBJ2-7, the full variable domain is DTGVSQNPRHKITKRGQNVTFRCDPISEHNRLYWYRQTLGQGPEFLTYFQNEAQLEKSRLLSDRFSAERPKGSFSTLEIQRTEQGDSAMYLCASSFSGITSYEQYFGPGTRLTVT.

About this clonotype itself: A clone one base away is much larger, so this may be a read error. The rearrangement joins TRBV11-2 to TRBJ2-1; tentatively, D is TRBD1 (6 bases). V was pared by 6 bases and J by 12 bases, with 21 bases between. CDR3 length equals 14 residues. Germline CDR1 reads SGHAT; CDR2 reads FQNNGV. CDR3 in DNA: TGTGCCAGCAGACACCCCCGCACAGGGCCGGGGCAGTTCTTC. Amino acid sequence: CASRHPRTGPGQFF.

This clonotype was recorded a few times. This chain connects TRBV28 to TRBJ2-7, with 7 bases matching TRBD1. The V and J ends lost 2 bases and 4 bases, in that order; junction bases with no gene match: 8. The CDR3 consists of 15 residues. In germline, CDR1 is MDHEN, CDR2 SYDVKM. CDR3 sequence reads: CASSLGRQGSYEQYF. CDR3 coding DNA: TGTGCCAGCAGTTTAGGGAGACAGGGCTCGTACGAGCAGTACTTC.

This clonotype was picked up a small number of times. The V gene is TRBV12-3 or TRBV12-4, the J gene TRBJ1-3, with unresolved D. CDR3 size: 12 residues. V lost 6 bases and J lost 0, with 3 bases in between. CDR3 sequence: CASRTSGNTIYF. In DNA, the CDR3 is TGTGCCAGCAGGACCTCTGGAAACACCATATATTTT.

The table lists this clonotype with many counts. This chain uses TRBV7-8 with TRBJ2-5; no clear D. V lost 6 bases and J lost 5, with 7 bases in between. The germline V gene encodes CDR1 SGHVS and CDR2 FQNEAQ. The CDR3 length is 11 residues. Here the CDR3 DNA reads TGTGCCAGCAGGAATAGGGAGACCCAGTACTTC. As protein: CASRNRETQYF.